Listed below are T cell receptor beta chains from one sample, sequenced in a study of multiple sclerosis patients with progressive multifocal leukoencephalopathy. Profiling relied on immunoSEQ multiplex PCR, and the TCRdb table lists in-frame clones only, not all of them. Found here are 25,000 to 30,000 clones, approximately 90% of them singletons; the top ten hold 1.1%. The sequencing input was PBMCs. The receptors derive from a human donor with multiple sclerosis. Both conserved end residues are part of each CDR3. A D gene is named only where the DNA matches it firmly. Only some rows state a clone size, as once, few, many or a class for expanded clones.

V gene: TRBV11-2
J gene: TRBJ1-2
clone size: NA
D gene: NA
CDR3 protein: CASSPLRGNTNYGYTF
CDR3 DNA: TGTGCCAGCAGCCCCCTTCGAGGTAATACCAACTATGGCTACACCTTC

V gene: TRBV9
J gene: TRBJ2-2
clone size: NA
D gene: NA
CDR3 protein: CASSVDRPNTGELFF
CDR3 DNA: TGTGCCAGCAGCGTAGACAGGCCGAACACCGGGGAGCTGTTTTTT

V gene: TRBV4-3
J gene: TRBJ1-1
clone size: NA
D gene: NA
CDR3 protein: CASSQDVGGAEAFF
CDR3 DNA: TGCGCCAGCAGCCAAGATGTGGGGGGGGCTGAAGCTTTCTTT

V gene: TRBV28
J gene: TRBJ2-7
clone size: NA
D gene: NA
CDR3 protein: CASRLTGSSYEQYF
CDR3 DNA: TGTGCCAGCAGATTAACGGGTAGCTCCTACGAGCAGTACTTC

V gene: TRBV11-2
J gene: TRBJ2-7
clone size: NA
D gene: NA
CDR3 protein: CASSSNRGLYYEQYF
CDR3 DNA: TGTGCCAGCAGCTCCAACAGGGGACTGTACTACGAGCAGTACTTC

V gene: TRBV12-5
J gene: TRBJ1-5
clone size: few
D gene: TRBD1
CDR3 protein: CASGQDRGNQPQHF
CDR3 DNA: TGTGCTAGTGGACAAGACAGGGGCAATCAGCCCCAGCATTTT

V gene: TRBV5-4
J gene: TRBJ2-7
clone size: NA
D gene: TRBD1
CDR3 protein: CASSSGGRLEQYF
CDR3 DNA: TGTGCCAGCAGCTCAGGGGGACGGCTGGAGCAGTACTTC

V gene: TRBV28
J gene: TRBJ2-3
clone size: NA
D gene: NA
CDR3 protein: CASNQQRSSTDTQYF
CDR3 DNA: TGTGCCAGCAATCAACAGAGATCTAGCACAGATACGCAGTATTTT

V gene: TRBV6-1
J gene: TRBJ1-6
clone size: NA
D gene: NA
CDR3 protein: CASSVMEDSNSPLHF
CDR3 DNA: TGTGCCAGCAGTGTGATGGAAGACAGTAATTCACCCCTCCACTTT

V gene: TRBV19
J gene: TRBJ2-1
clone size: once
D gene: TRBD2
CDR3 protein: CASSIAGGPLYEQFF
CDR3 DNA: TGTGCCAGTAGTATAGCGGGGGGGCCCCTTTATGAGCAGTTCTTC

V gene: TRBV7-2
J gene: TRBJ1-2
clone size: NA
D gene: NA
CDR3 protein: CASSFPSIDHNYGYTF
CDR3 DNA: TGTGCCAGCAGCTTTCCTTCCATTGACCACAACTATGGCTACACCTTC

V gene: TRBV4-1
J gene: TRBJ2-7
clone size: NA
D gene: NA
CDR3 protein: CASSFRQGSYEQYF
CDR3 DNA: TGCGCCAGCAGCTTTAGGCAGGGCTCCTACGAGCAGTACTTC

V gene: TRBV30
J gene: TRBJ2-7
clone size: NA
D gene: NA
CDR3 protein: CAWSVTGPYEQYF
CDR3 DNA: TGTGCCTGGAGTGTAACAGGACCCTACGAGCAGTACTTC

V gene: TRBV30
J gene: TRBJ1-3
clone size: NA
D gene: NA
CDR3 protein: CAWSVGQSSGNTIYF
CDR3 DNA: TGTGCCTGGAGTGTAGGTCAGAGCTCTGGAAACACCATATATTTT

V gene: TRBV7-8
J gene: TRBJ2-3
clone size: NA
D gene: NA
CDR3 protein: CASSLGGGAADTQYF
CDR3 DNA: TGTGCCAGCAGCTTAGGAGGGGGGGCCGCAGATACGCAGTATTTT

V gene: TRBV7-9
J gene: TRBJ1-6
clone size: NA
D gene: NA
CDR3 protein: CASSLEITNSPLHF
CDR3 DNA: TGTGCCAGCAGCTTGGAGATCACTAATTCACCCCTCCACTTT

V gene: TRBV4-3
J gene: TRBJ1-3
clone size: few
D gene: NA
CDR3 protein: CASSVSSGNTIYF
CDR3 DNA: TGCGCCAGCAGCGTTAGCTCTGGAAACACCATATATTTT

V gene: TRBV1
J gene: TRBJ2-2
clone size: NA
D gene: NA
CDR3 protein: CTSSRATSGGLVAGELFF
CDR3 DNA: TGCACCAGCAGCCGAGCGACTAGCGGGGGACTTGTTGCCGGGGAGCTGTTTTTT

V gene: TRBV29-1
J gene: TRBJ1-2
clone size: NA
D gene: NA
CDR3 protein: CSAETAINYGYTF
CDR3 DNA: TGCAGCGCCGAGACAGCTATCAACTATGGCTACACCTTC

V gene: TRBV5-4
J gene: TRBJ1-2
clone size: once
D gene: NA
CDR3 protein: CASSSYRDGGYTF
CDR3 DNA: TGTGCCAGCAGCTCTTACAGGGACGGAGGCTACACCTTC

V gene: TRBV19
J gene: TRBJ2-5
clone size: once
D gene: NA
CDR3 protein: CASSTQSGILKLETQYF
CDR3 DNA: TGTGCCAGTAGTACGCAATCCGGGATCCTGAAATTAGAGACCCAGTACTTC

V gene: TRBV6-5
J gene: TRBJ2-5
clone size: NA
D gene: TRBD1
CDR3 protein: CASSRDRGPGETQYF
CDR3 DNA: TGTGCCAGCAGCCGGGACAGGGGGCCTGGGGAGACCCAGTACTTC

V gene: TRBV5-1
J gene: TRBJ2-5
clone size: NA
D gene: TRBD1
CDR3 protein: CASSLQGAVGKTQYF
CDR3 DNA: TGCGCCAGCAGCTTACAGGGGGCGGTTGGAAAGACCCAGTACTTC

V gene: TRBV14
J gene: TRBJ1-3
clone size: NA
D gene: NA
CDR3 protein: CASSQVGTSGNTIYF
CDR3 DNA: TGTGCCAGCAGCCAAGTAGGTACCTCTGGAAACACCATATATTTT

V gene: TRBV7-9
J gene: TRBJ1-1
clone size: NA
D gene: NA
CDR3 protein: CASKKVSNTEAFF
CDR3 DNA: TGTGCCAGCAAAAAGGTCTCGAACACTGAAGCTTTCTTT

V gene: TRBV28
J gene: TRBJ2-5
clone size: NA
D gene: NA
CDR3 protein: CASSLRGWEQYF
CDR3 DNA: TGTGCCAGCAGTTTAAGGGGTTGGGAGCAGTACTTC

V gene: TRBV27
J gene: TRBJ2-1
clone size: few
D gene: NA
CDR3 protein: CASRAGGLGEQFF
CDR3 DNA: TGTGCCAGCAGGGCCGGCGGGTTGGGTGAGCAGTTCTTC

V gene: TRBV5-8
J gene: TRBJ1-1
clone size: NA
D gene: NA
CDR3 protein: CASSLVTYRPTEAFF
CDR3 DNA: TGTGCCAGCAGCTTGGTAACATACAGACCCACTGAAGCTTTCTTT

V gene: TRBV9
J gene: TRBJ2-3
clone size: few
D gene: NA
CDR3 protein: CASSPTGRDTQYF
CDR3 DNA: TGTGCCAGCAGCCCCACGGGGAGGGATACGCAGTATTTT

V gene: TRBV7-8
J gene: TRBJ2-7
clone size: NA
D gene: TRBD1
CDR3 protein: CASSSYGQGYEQYF
CDR3 DNA: TGTGCCAGCAGCTCATACGGACAGGGTTACGAGCAGTACTTC

V gene: TRBV7-2
J gene: TRBJ1-2
clone size: NA
D gene: NA
CDR3 protein: CASSPTRTYGYTF
CDR3 DNA: TGTGCCAGCAGCCCCACCAGGACTTATGGCTACACCTTC

V gene: TRBV7-9
J gene: TRBJ2-2
clone size: NA
D gene: NA
CDR3 protein: CASSSLTLNTGELFF
CDR3 DNA: TGTGCCAGCAGCTCTCTGACTCTTAACACCGGGGAGCTGTTTTTT

V gene: TRBV25-1
J gene: TRBJ1-5
clone size: NA
D gene: NA
CDR3 protein: CASSVNGKQPQHF
CDR3 DNA: TGTGCCAGCAGTGTGAACGGTAAACAGCCCCAGCATTTT

V gene: TRBV7-2
J gene: TRBJ2-3
clone size: NA
D gene: NA
CDR3 protein: CASSLALRADTQYF
CDR3 DNA: TGTGCCAGCAGCTTAGCACTCCGGGCAGATACGCAGTATTTT

V gene: TRBV15
J gene: TRBJ1-6
clone size: NA
D gene: NA
CDR3 protein: CATRLARMDSPLHF
CDR3 DNA: TGTGCCACCAGGCTAGCACGGATGGATTCACCCCTCCACTTT

V gene: TRBV6-5
J gene: TRBJ2-5
clone size: NA
D gene: TRBD1
CDR3 protein: CASTRTGFEETQYF
CDR3 DNA: TGTGCCAGCACCCGGACAGGGTTTGAAGAGACCCAGTACTTC

V gene: TRBV19
J gene: TRBJ2-1
clone size: NA
D gene: NA
CDR3 protein: CASSTNQGPYNEQFF
CDR3 DNA: TGTGCCAGTAGTACAAATCAGGGTCCCTACAATGAGCAGTTCTTC

V gene: TRBV9
J gene: TRBJ1-2
clone size: NA
D gene: TRBD1
CDR3 protein: CASSPGQGAYYGYTF
CDR3 DNA: TGTGCCAGCAGCCCCGGACAGGGGGCTTACTATGGCTACACCTTC

V gene: TRBV28
J gene: TRBJ1-1
clone size: once
D gene: NA
CDR3 protein: CASSLYPNTEAFF
CDR3 DNA: TGTGCCAGCAGTTTATACCCGAACACTGAAGCTTTCTTT

V gene: TRBV7-9
J gene: TRBJ1-1
clone size: NA
D gene: NA
CDR3 protein: CASSLGGRTEAFF
CDR3 DNA: TGTGCCAGCAGCTTAGGGGGGCGGACTGAAGCTTTCTTT

V gene: TRBV10-3
J gene: TRBJ2-1
clone size: NA
D gene: NA
CDR3 protein: CAINSQGGSYNEQFF
CDR3 DNA: TGTGCCATCAACTCCCAGGGGGGATCCTACAATGAGCAGTTCTTC

V gene: TRBV7-2
J gene: TRBJ1-1
clone size: NA
D gene: NA
CDR3 protein: CASSLVAGNTEAFF
CDR3 DNA: TGTGCCAGCAGCTTAGTGGCCGGGAACACTGAAGCTTTCTTT

V gene: TRBV28
J gene: TRBJ2-7
clone size: once
D gene: NA
CDR3 protein: CASSLWRQVTYEQYF
CDR3 DNA: TGTGCCAGCAGTTTATGGAGACAGGTTACCTACGAGCAGTACTTC

V gene: TRBV7-2
J gene: TRBJ2-7
clone size: NA
D gene: TRBD2
CDR3 protein: CASSPSGGVSYEQYF
CDR3 DNA: TGTGCCAGCAGCCCTAGCGGGGGTGTTTCCTACGAGCAGTACTTC

V gene: TRBV7-9
J gene: TRBJ2-2
clone size: NA
D gene: TRBD2
CDR3 protein: CASSLRLAGDTGELFF
CDR3 DNA: TGTGCCAGCAGCTTACGGCTAGCGGGCGACACCGGGGAGCTGTTTTTT

V gene: TRBV4-1
J gene: TRBJ2-7
clone size: NA
D gene: TRBD1
CDR3 protein: CASSQDLGTGGLALSYEQYF
CDR3 DNA: TGCGCCAGCAGCCAAGATCTGGGGACAGGGGGGTTGGCGTTGTCCTACGAGCAGTACTTC

V gene: TRBV2
J gene: TRBJ1-2
clone size: NA
D gene: NA
CDR3 protein: CASSVTENYGYTF
CDR3 DNA: TGTGCCAGCAGTGTGACGGAGAACTATGGCTACACCTTC

V gene: TRBV27
J gene: TRBJ1-1
clone size: NA
D gene: TRBD1
CDR3 protein: CASKPPGQNMNTEAFF
CDR3 DNA: TGTGCCAGCAAACCCCCGGGACAGAACATGAACACTGAAGCTTTCTTT

V gene: TRBV7-2
J gene: TRBJ2-1
clone size: NA
D gene: TRBD1
CDR3 protein: CASSADRVGNEQFF
CDR3 DNA: TGTGCCAGCAGCGCCGACAGGGTTGGGAATGAGCAGTTCTTC

V gene: TRBV19
J gene: TRBJ1-1
clone size: NA
D gene: NA
CDR3 protein: CASSTSRQTKNTEAFF
CDR3 DNA: TGTGCCAGTAGTACCTCGCGACAGACTAAAAACACTGAAGCTTTCTTT

V gene: TRBV29-1
J gene: TRBJ1-1
clone size: NA
D gene: NA
CDR3 protein: CSVEGRMNTEAFF
CDR3 DNA: TGCAGCGTTGAGGGACGGATGAACACTGAAGCTTTCTTT

V gene: TRBV28
J gene: TRBJ1-1
clone size: NA
D gene: NA
CDR3 protein: CASSYGRKNTEAFF
CDR3 DNA: TGTGCCAGCAGTTACGGACGGAAGAACACTGAAGCTTTCTTT

V gene: TRBV20-1
J gene: TRBJ2-3
clone size: NA
D gene: NA
CDR3 protein: CSASTDTQYF
CDR3 DNA: TGCAGTGCTAGCACAGATACGCAGTATTTT

V gene: TRBV9
J gene: TRBJ1-2
clone size: NA
D gene: TRBD1
CDR3 protein: CASSVNPRTGMVGYTF
CDR3 DNA: TGTGCCAGCAGCGTAAACCCCAGGACAGGGATGGTAGGCTACACCTTC

V gene: TRBV28
J gene: TRBJ2-1
clone size: NA
D gene: NA
CDR3 protein: CASSGDESGNEQFF
CDR3 DNA: TGTGCCAGCAGTGGGGACGAGAGTGGCAATGAGCAGTTCTTC

V gene: TRBV18
J gene: TRBJ1-2
clone size: NA
D gene: NA
CDR3 protein: CASSPTEINYGYTF
CDR3 DNA: TGTGCCAGCTCACCGACAGAGATTAACTATGGCTACACCTTC

V gene: TRBV7-9
J gene: TRBJ1-1
clone size: NA
D gene: NA
CDR3 protein: CASSLYRLPNTEAFF
CDR3 DNA: TGTGCCAGCAGCTTATACAGGCTACCGAACACTGAAGCTTTCTTT